These 10 T cell receptor beta chains were all obtained from the same sample, sequenced in a study of Graves' ophthalmopathy and Graves' hyperthyroidism. RNA transcripts were the source from which TCR beta CDR3 regions were amplified. HTBI-primed first-round RT-PCR preceded second-round multiplex PCR. From the multiplex PCR reads, TCRdb called clonotypes with MiXCR, one entry per CDR3 protein. The sample yields about 400,000 distinct CDR3 sequences, around 17% seen once. Input material: peripheral blood. Every receptor here comes from a woman under 30 with Graves' ophthalmopathy.

This clonotype was recorded many times. The chain joins TRBV6-1 to TRBJ2-2, with D unclear. This CDR3 has 15 residues. Germline values: CDR1 MNHNS, CDR2 SASEGT. V was clipped by 1 base and J by 2 bases, with 8 bases between them. The DNA for the CDR3 is TGTGCCAGCAGTGAAGTCAGGTCAAACACCGGGGAGCTGTTTTTT. Protein sequence: CASSEVRSNTGELFF.

This clonotype has ten or more counts. The rearrangement joins TRBV4-3 to TRBJ2-5; D remains unclear. Germline CDR1 and CDR2: LGHNA and YSLEER. V lost 1 base and J lost 5, with 14 bases in between. The CDR3 spans 15 residues. The CDR3 protein is CASSQAGPSTETQYF. CDR3 nucleotides: TGCGCCAGCAGCCAAGCTGGCCCTTCGACGGAGACCCAGTACTTC.

This clonotype has a count of ten or more. The rearrangement uses TRBV9 and TRBJ1-1; a possible D gene is TRBD1 (6 bases). V lost 0 bases and J lost 3, with 12 bases in between. Germline lookup yields CDR1 SGDLS and CDR2 YYNGEE. CDR3 length: 15 residues. The CDR3, as DNA: TGTGCCAGCAGCGTAGGGGGGCACGGTTACACTGAAGCTTTCTTT. It yields the protein CASSVGGHGYTEAFF.

This clonotype was observed many times. The rearrangement joins TRBV29-1 to TRBJ2-3, with D tentatively TRBD2 (6 bases). This CDR3 contains 14 residues. V shed 8 bases and J shed 6 bases, with 21 bases lying between them. The germline CDR1 and CDR2 sequences are SQVTM and ANQGSEA. For the CDR3, the DNA is TGCAGCTCCTCCGGAGGGCTAGCAGGGGATACGCAGTATTTT. Translated, it gives CSSSGGLAGDTQYF.

In this sample, this clonotype turned up many times. The chain carries TRBV29-1 and TRBJ2-7; D is tentatively TRBD1 or TRBD2 (7 bases each). This CDR3 spans 18 amino acids. The germline CDR1 and CDR2 sequences are SQVTM and ANQGSEA. CDR3 DNA sequence: TGCGGCCCAGAGCGGGACAGCAACCCCAAGTTGACGGCCTACGAGCAGTACTTC. Protein sequence: CGPERDSNPKLTAYEQYF.

This clonotype has a count of ten or more. This chain uses TRBV28 with TRBJ1-2, with a weak D call TRBD1 (5 bases). Trimming took 6 bases from V and 4 from J, leaving 15 bases between them. The CDR3 spans 14 residues. The germline CDR1 and CDR2 sequences are MDHEN and SYDVKM. The CDR3: CASRPRGSSYGYTF. Written as DNA, the CDR3 is TGTGCCAGCAGACCCCGGGGGTCTTCCTATGGCTACACCTTC.

This chain links TRBV7-2 with TRBJ2-7, with 7 bases that match TRBD2. This CDR3 spans 14 amino acids. The ends lost 5 bases at V and 5 bases at J; junction bases unmatched: 9. Germline assignment: CDR1 SGHTA and CDR2 FQGNSA. CDR3 protein: CASSPFGRAHEQYF. The CDR3 region has the DNA TGTGCCAGCAGCCCCTTTGGGAGGGCTCACGAGCAGTACTTC.

This clonotype has a handful of counts. V gene TRBV12-3 or TRBV12-4 combines with J gene TRBJ1-2; D remains unclear. The CDR3 is 11 amino acids. The V and J ends lost 3 bases and 8 bases respectively, with 7 bases between them. The CDR3 DNA reads as TGTGCCAGCAGTTTCATCGAGGGCTACACCTTC. Translating it yields CASSFIEGYTF.

Comments on this clonotype: This may be a read error, as it is one base from a much larger clone. V gene TRBV11-2 combines with J gene TRBJ2-7, with D tentatively TRBD1 or TRBD2 (5 bases each). The CDR3 is 12 amino acids. CDR1 is SGHAT and CDR2 is FQNNGV in the germline V gene. Written as DNA, the CDR3 is TGTGTCAGCAGCAAAAACCGGGACCCCCAGTACTTC. This translates into CVSSKNRDPQYF.

This clonotype has a count of ten or more. This chain links TRBV20-1 with TRBJ1-1; TRBD1 matches at 9 bases. Losses at the gene ends were 0 bases for V and 0 bases for J; bases not matched to a gene: 5. The CDR3 loop spans 16 amino acids. Germline values: CDR1 DFQATT, CDR2 SNEGSKA (reference sequence). Here the CDR3 DNA reads TGCAGTGCTAGAGATCTTACAGGGGGCATGAACACTGAAGCTTTCTTT. Translating it yields CSARDLTGGMNTEAFF.